Sequencing of this T cell receptor beta chain was carried out in a study of cytomegalovirus exposure and HLA in healthy donors (dated by TCRdb to the late 2010s). Study-level background: A later analysis indicated that the roughly 120 validation repertoires were generated on the platform also employed for the 720 or so repertoires of the first cohort. A separate validation cohort of approximately 130 different subjects was used in addition to the roughly 700-subject first cohort. To predict cytomegalovirus infection status, the study brought together high-throughput TCR immunosequencing, statistical association of individual TCRs with disease status, and machine learning. The study aimed to test whether cataloging public T cell receptors could reveal signatures of past pathogen exposure.

The full study reports these points: All 120 or so repertoires were used to score co-occurrence in the validation cohort in a later analysis, because that analysis had no HLA typing for the cohort. In a later analysis, TCRs clustered in the first cohort were found to also tend to co-occur in the approximately 120 validation repertoires, with 94% of cluster scores above 0. In both the original and validation cohorts, the classifier was reported to diagnose cytomegalovirus status with high specificity and sensitivity. Most TCR sequences were seen in very few donors, while some public TCRs were found in many individuals. According to the authors, the approach could potentially be generalized to other disease states and immunological phenotypes. The study gave a list of 150 to 200 TCR beta chains associated with cytomegalovirus. Three of the identified cytomegalovirus-associated TCR beta chains were confirmed in vitro to be specific for cytomegalovirus antigens.

Remarks on this clone: Its cognate antigen has yet to be identified. Base qualities are missing; no much larger clone stands one base away.

The CDR3, cysteine through phenylalanine, is 16 amino acids long. Only the CDR3 DNA is retained, 48 bases long and in frame from the first base. V is cut by 3 bases and J by 5 bases, and the space between the germline ends is 17 bases. Based on the germline V gene, the CDR1 and CDR2 sequences are MGHRA and YSYEKL. Separate from the approximately 700-subject first cohort, the validation cohort of 90 to 150 subjects was the group to which the donors belonged. The library was made by the immunoSEQ multiplex PCR assay. From the authors' description of their analysis: A statistical classification framework was developed to diagnose cytomegalovirus status using the catalog of TCR beta chain sequences. TCRdb retrieved this table from immuneACCESS and kept in-frame rearrangements only. Not all clones are present; in checked studies, unresolved V genes account for under half, and no reason is known for the remainder. V, J and clone size are those of that table, while D and trimming were read from the DNA. Across this sample there are approximately 280,000 clones, with approximately 87% seen only once. The ten most abundant clones make up about 0.9% of the sample.

This TCR derives from a woman between 18 and 29 years old in good health and CMV-seronegative. Rearrangement joined TRBV4-1 to TRBJ2-1, and possibly TRBD2, on 5 matching bases. Material for sequencing was PBMCs. The CDR3 protein: CASSHPRTLHHNEQFF. The bases read TGCGCCAGCAGCCATCCGAGGACTCTCCACCACAATGAGCAGTTCTTC.